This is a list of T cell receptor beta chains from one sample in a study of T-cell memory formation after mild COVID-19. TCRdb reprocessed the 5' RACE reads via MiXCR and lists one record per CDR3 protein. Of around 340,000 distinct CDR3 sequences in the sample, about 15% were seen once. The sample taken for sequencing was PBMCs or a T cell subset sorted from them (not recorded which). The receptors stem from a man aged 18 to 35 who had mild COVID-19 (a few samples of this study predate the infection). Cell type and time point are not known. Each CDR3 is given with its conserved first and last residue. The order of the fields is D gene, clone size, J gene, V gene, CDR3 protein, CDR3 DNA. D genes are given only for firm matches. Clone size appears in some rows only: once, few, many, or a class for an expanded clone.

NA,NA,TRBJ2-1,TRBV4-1,CASSQVLNREVENEQFF,TGCGCCAGCAGCCAAGTACTCAACAGGGAAGTAGAGAATGAGCAGTTCTTC
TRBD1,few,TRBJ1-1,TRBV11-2,CASSLAPHRGTEAFF,TGTGCCAGCAGCTTAGCCCCCCACAGGGGCACTGAAGCTTTCTTT
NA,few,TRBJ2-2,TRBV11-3,CASSVRSGELFF,TGTGCCAGCAGCGTCCGATCCGGGGAGCTGTTTTTT
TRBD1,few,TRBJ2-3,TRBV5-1,CASSLERDSNTDTQYF,TGCGCCAGCAGCTTGGAAAGGGACAGTAACACAGATACGCAGTATTTT
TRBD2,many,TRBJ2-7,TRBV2,CASSVNGGAVEEQYF,TGTGCCAGCAGTGTAAACGGGGGGGCCGTGGAAGAGCAGTACTTC
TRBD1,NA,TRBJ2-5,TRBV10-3,CAISARQGAGETQYF,TGTGCCATCAGTGCTCGGCAGGGGGCCGGAGAGACCCAGTACTTC
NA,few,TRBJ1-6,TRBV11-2,CASRSDRLYNSPLHF,TGTGCCAGCAGATCGGACAGACTCTATAATTCACCCCTCCACTTT
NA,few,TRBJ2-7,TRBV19,CASSIASGPPYEQYF,TGTGCCAGTAGTATCGCGTCGGGGCCACCCTACGAGCAGTACTTC
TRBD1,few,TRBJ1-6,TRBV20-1,CSARDLEGQGSSPLHF,TGCAGTGCTAGAGATCTTGAGGGACAGGGAAGCTCACCCCTCCACTTT
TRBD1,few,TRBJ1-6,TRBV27,CASWKGANNSPLHF,TGTGCCAGTTGGAAGGGGGCAAATAATTCACCCCTCCACTTT
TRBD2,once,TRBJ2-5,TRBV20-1,CSASGAGATETQYF,TGCAGTGCTAGCGGAGCGGGGGCCACGGAGACCCAGTACTTC
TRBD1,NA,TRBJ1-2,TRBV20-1,CRGQANYGYTF,TGCAGGGGACAGGCTAACTATGGCTACACCTTC
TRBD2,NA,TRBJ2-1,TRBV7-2,CASRSGGAYNEQFF,TGTGCCAGCAGGAGCGGGGGGGCCTACAATGAGCAGTTCTTC
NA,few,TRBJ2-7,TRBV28,CATRSFRDSSYEQYF,TGTGCCACCAGATCTTTCCGGGACTCCTCCTACGAGCAGTACTTC
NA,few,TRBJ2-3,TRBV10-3,CAISGSRGEDTQYF,TGTGCCATCAGTGGGTCACGAGGGGAAGATACGCAGTATTTT
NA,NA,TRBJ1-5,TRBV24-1,CATSGALDGNQPQHF,TGTGCCACCAGTGGGGCTCTGGACGGCAATCAGCCCCAGCATTTT
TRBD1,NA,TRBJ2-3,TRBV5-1,CASSVTGTGGTDTQYF,TGCGCCAGCAGCGTCACCGGGACAGGGGGCACAGATACGCAGTATTTT
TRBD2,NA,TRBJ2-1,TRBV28,CASSSYGGNRNEQFF,TGTGCCAGCAGTTCCTACGGGGGGAATCGCAATGAGCAGTTCTTC
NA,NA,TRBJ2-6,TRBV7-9,CASSSPVGSGANVLTF,TGTGCCAGCAGCTCTCCTGTGGGGTCTGGGGCCAACGTCCTGACTTTC
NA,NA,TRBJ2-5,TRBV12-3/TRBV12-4,CASSTAARTQYF,TGTGCCAGCAGTACGGCCGCGAGGACCCAGTACTTC
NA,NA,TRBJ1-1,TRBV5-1,CASSLLGQRNTEAFF,TGCGCCAGCAGCCTGCTTGGACAGAGGAACACTGAAGCTTTCTTT
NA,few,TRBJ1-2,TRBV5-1,CASSPAGDYGYTF,TGCGCCAGCAGCCCAGCCGGGGACTATGGCTACACCTTC
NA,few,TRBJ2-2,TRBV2,CASRYEGAGELFF,TGTGCCAGCAGATACGAGGGCGCCGGGGAGCTGTTTTTT